This record covers a single TCR beta chain. Its recognized antigen is unknown. No clone much larger than this one lies a single base away; base qualities are absent. The data were obtained in a study of T-cell memory formation after mild COVID-19 (dated by TCRdb to 2020 to 2022). Study-wide context: Most TCR sequence clusters were specific to one of the two donors. In a couple of donors, T-cell clones that expanded and contracted after mild COVID-19 were tracked by sequencing TCRalpha and TCRbeta repertoires over time. Two young, previously healthy adult volunteers made up the cohort, one male and one female. What the work shows at the level of the full study, not this receptor alone: Some responding clones were detected in pre-infection memory, suggesting pre-existing cross-reactive memory T cells joined the SARS-CoV-2 response. From day 15 to 85, contracting clones showed balanced CD4/CD8 phenotypes, whereas a second wave of clones that expanded from day 15 to 37 leaned towards CD4+. Contracting CD4+ clones appeared mostly in the CM and EM memory subsets, whereas CD8+ clones were enriched in EMRA. Whether the second-wave clones peaking on day 37 were SARS-CoV-2 specific was not confirmed. The study covered only two mild cases, and larger cohorts including severe cases with pre-infection samples were considered necessary.

From the cysteine through the phenylalanine, the CDR3 covers 15 amino acids. Only the CDR3 DNA stays, 45 bases, in frame from base 1. V gives up 5 bases and J gives up 4 bases, and the segment between their germline ends measures 16 bases. The germline V gene supplies CDR1 SGHTA and CDR2 FQGNSA. Ficoll-Paque density gradient centrifugation was the method used to isolate PBMCs. For sequencing, an Illumina NovaSeq 6000 was employed. Using 5'RACE with constant-segment primers, TCRalpha and TCRbeta cDNA libraries were constructed, with sample barcodes and unique molecular identifiers added in the process. Trizol reagent was used to extract RNA from every sample. Amplification of the libraries took two PCR steps, and the second step added a second sample barcode plus Illumina TruSeq adapters. The libraries were sequenced on an Illumina NovaSeq using 2 x 150 bp paired-end reads. The original pipeline was this. Demultiplexing of reads and collapsing into UMI-guided consensus sequences were performed with migec v1.2.7. Using mixcr v2.1.11, UMI consensuses were aligned to TRA and TRB V and J templates and then assembled into clonotypes. A clonotype was counted as expanded or contracted only when both edgeR and NoisET called the clonotype significant, with the noise models trained on biological replicates. For edgeR calls, the thresholds were a false discovery rate-adjusted p below 0.01 and a log2 fold-change of 1. As an exploratory analysis of dynamics, PCA with hierarchical clustering was applied to max-normalized trajectories of the 1000 most abundant clonotypes. Separately sequenced CD4+ and CD8+ repertoires were used to assign the CD4 or CD8 phenotype of responding clones. Through fastp at Q25 and MiXCR, TCRdb rebuilt clones from the public reads, retaining in-frame beta chains. Entries are consolidated by CDR3 protein sequence, retaining the most common genes and DNA. Clone size and V and J calls follow TCRdb, not the original study. The sample yields some 290,000 distinct CDR3 sequences; about 16% were counted once. The ten biggest clones cover about a fifth of the sample.

Source material: PBMCs or a T cell subset sorted from them (not recorded which). The clonotype originates from a man aged 18 to 30 who had mild COVID-19 (a few samples of this study predate the infection). The sample titles of this study are shuffled in the database, so cell type and time point are left out; the donor was told from shared clones. The V and J segments used are TRBV7-2 and TRBJ2-3; the D gene cannot be resolved beyond TRBD1 or TRBD2, each matching 5 bases. The DNA sequence is TGTGCCAGCAGCCGATGGGGGACGGTGGCAGATACGCAGTATTTT. Its product reads: CASSRWGTVADTQYF.